This entry lists 26 T cell receptor beta chains sequenced from one sample in a study of naive and memory T cell subsets. Four PCR rounds used nested alpha and beta constant region primers plus the SP2 primer. TCRdb itself ran the 5' RACE reads through MiXCR, one entry per CDR3 protein. The sample records more than 50,000 distinct CDR3 sequences, 6% to 8.5% being singletons. An oligonucleotide containing a UMI was ligated to the 3' end of TCR cDNA. The origin of the receptors is a female donor in good health.

This clonotype was recorded a few times. The chain has TRBV12-3 or TRBV12-4 and TRBJ1-2; D possibly corresponds to TRBD1 (6 bases). V dropped 2 bases and J dropped 4 bases, with 20 bases sitting between them. CDR3 length equals 17 residues. The CDR3: CASSLRSGGRVTYGYTF. The CDR3 region has the DNA TGTGCCAGCAGTTTAAGAAGCGGGGGCAGGGTGACCTATGGCTACACCTTC.

This clonotype was observed a handful of times. CDR3 residues: CASTRQTTLYGYTF. The CDR3 DNA is TGTGCCAGCACTAGACAGACCACCCTCTATGGCTACACCTTC. The chain uses TRBV2 and TRBJ1-2; maybe TRBD1 (5 bases). This CDR3 has 14 residues. The ends were cut back, 7 bases at V and 4 bases at J, with 16 bases in the middle. CDR1 SNHLY and CDR2 FYNNEI come from the germline V gene.

This clonotype was counted many times. The V call is TRBV5-1, the J call TRBJ2-4, with TRBD1 matching over 7 bases. There are 16 residues in the CDR3. Looked up from germline, CDR1 is SGHRS and CDR2 is YFSETQ. The V segment lost 4 bases and the J segment 6 bases; nucleotides outside the gene matches: 13. CDR3 nucleotide sequence: TGCGCCAGCAGCCTAGGACAGGCACCAGGCGGAAACATTCAGTACTTC. Its translation: CASSLGQAPGGNIQYF.

This clonotype has ten or more counts. V is TRBV25-1 and J is TRBJ2-3; D is unresolved. CDR1 is MGHDK, CDR2 SYGVNS, per germline. Deletions cut 3 bases from V and 1 base from J, with 17 bases between. This CDR3 comprises 17 residues. CDR3 loop: CASSDTPPVRGTDTQYF. The CDR3, as DNA: TGTGCCAGCAGTGACACCCCTCCCGTCCGGGGCACAGATACGCAGTATTTT.

Many counts were recorded for this clonotype. The chain couples TRBV28 to TRBJ2-1; D possibly uses TRBD1 or TRBD2 (5 bases each). Germline V CDR1 and CDR2: MDHEN, SYDVKM. CDR3 length equals 16 residues. V shed 5 bases and J shed 3 bases, with 17 bases lying between them. As DNA, the CDR3 is TGTGCCAGCAGTCCCTCTGGCCGAGGGGTCTACAATGAGCAGTTCTTC. It specifies CASSPSGRGVYNEQFF.

In its sample, this clonotype was seen a few times. The chain couples TRBV12-5 to TRBJ1-1; 7 nucleotides agree with TRBD1. The CDR3 length is 15 residues. V dropped 5 bases and J dropped 1; count of bases not matched to a gene: 7. CDR1 is LGHNT and CDR2 is FRNRAP in the germline V gene. CDR3 residues: CASGTRQGSNTEAFF. In DNA form, the CDR3 reads TGTGCTAGTGGTACCCGACAGGGATCGAACACTGAAGCTTTCTTT.

Concerning this clonotype: A read error may explain this, as a much larger clone is one base away. This chain connects TRBV29-1 to TRBJ1-5; TRBD1 agrees at 8 bases. With V trimmed by 4 bases and J by 4 bases, 9 bases remained unmatched. The CDR3 sequence is 15 residues long. CDR1 is SQVTM, CDR2 ANQGSEA, per germline. CDR3 sequence: CSVVLLDRDNQPQHF. The CDR3 coding sequence is TGCAGCGTTGTTTTACTGGACAGGGATAATCAGCCCCAGCATTTT. Complete variable domain (other parts from reference TRBV29-1 and TRBJ1-5): SAVISQKPSRDICQRGTSLTIQCQVDSQVTMMFWYRQQPGQSLTLIATANQGSEATYESGFVIDKFPISRPNLTFSTLTVSNMSPEDSSIYLCSVVLLDRDNQPQHFGDGTRLSIL.

The chain combines TRBV12-3 or TRBV12-4 with TRBJ2-1; unclear D gene. The CDR3 covers 13 residues. Trimming stripped 3 bases from V and 8 bases from J, with 11 bases between. The CDR3 region is CASSFVRSDEQFF. As DNA, the CDR3 is TGTGCCAGCAGTTTTGTCCGCAGCGATGAGCAGTTCTTC.

This clonotype was detected many times. This chain joins TRBV5-7 and TRBJ1-5; 7 bases agree with TRBD1. TRBV5-7 belongs to the ORF category, with a function that is uncertain. V lost 3 bases to trimming and J lost 3 bases; unmatched junction nucleotides: 3. The CDR3 is made up of 14 amino acids. The DNA for the CDR3 is TGTGCCAGCAGCTCCGGACAGGTCAATCAGCCCCAGCATTTT. It is translated as CASSSGQVNQPQHF.

This clonotype occurred a few times. The rearrangement links TRBV27 to TRBJ2-7, with no clear D. V was shortened by 10 bases and J by 5 bases, with 6 bases between the two germline ends. This CDR3 region has 9 residues. Germline V gene data show CDR1 as MNHEY and CDR2 as SMNVEV (reference sequence). CDR3 bases: TGTGCCACCCCGAACGAGCAGTACTTC. Protein: CATPNEQYF.

For this clonotype: The germline gene is not matched at one end of the junction; a read error may be the cause. The chain combines TRBV12-3 or TRBV12-4 with TRBJ1-5; D ambiguous. The CDR3 loop spans 11 amino acids. The CDR3 region has the DNA TGTGCCAGCAGTTTTGGCTGGCCCCAGAATTTT. It specifies CASSFGWPQNF.

The chain carries TRBV7-9 and TRBJ2-5; no definite D call. The germline V gene has CDR1 SEHNR and CDR2 FQNEAQ (reference sequence). The V end was cut by 2 bases, the J end by 0 bases, with 13 bases between. CDR3 size: 16 residues. CDR3 sequence (DNA): TGTGCCAGCAGCTTATTTAGGGATCGGTACCAAGAGACCCAGTACTTC. It yields the protein CASSLFRDRYQETQYF.

This clonotype was seen at least ten times. The chain uses TRBV20-1 and TRBJ1-1; D call uncertain. This CDR3 comprises 14 residues. Per the germline V gene, CDR1 is DFQATT and CDR2 is SNEGSKA (reference sequence). The V gene lost 1 base and the J gene lost 0 bases, with 9 bases spanning the gap. CDR3 sequence (DNA): TGCAGTGCTAGAGGTAACAGAATGAACACTGAAGCTTTCTTT. Amino acid sequence: CSARGNRMNTEAFF.

This clonotype was found a few times. V usage is TRBV5-1 and J usage is TRBJ2-1, with TRBD1 identical over 7 bases. The germline V gene encodes CDR1 SGHRS and CDR2 YFSETQ. J lost 5 bases, V lost 9 bases, and 14 bases had no gene match. This CDR3 region has 15 residues. The CDR3 sequence is CATRSEGQSNNEQFF. The CDR3 DNA reads TGCGCCACAAGGTCTGAGGGACAGAGCAACAATGAGCAGTTCTTC.

V is TRBV24-1 and J is TRBJ2-5; a possible D gene is TRBD2 (5 bases). The V gene lost 3 bases and the J gene lost 7 bases, with 20 bases spanning the gap. The CDR3 consists of 16 residues. Germline CDR1 is KGHDR and CDR2 is SFDVKD. CDR3 region: CATSDESRTGIPTQYF. The DNA of the CDR3 is TGTGCCACCAGTGATGAATCAAGGACCGGGATACCGACCCAGTACTTC.

The chain links TRBV27 to TRBJ2-5; 8 bases line up with TRBD1. The CDR3 has 15 amino acids. Unmatched junction bases numbered 11, after V lost 6 bases and J lost 5 bases. Germline lookup yields CDR1 MNHEY and CDR2 SMNVEV (reference sequence). CDR3 sequence: CASRKGQASGETQYF. In nucleotides, the CDR3 is TGTGCCAGCAGGAAGGGACAGGCTTCAGGGGAGACCCAGTACTTC.

This clonotype showed up just a few times. The chain recombines TRBV5-8 with TRBJ2-2; 7 bases are a match to TRBD1. CDR3 length: 14 residues. The V and J ends lost 5 bases and 4 bases, in that order; junction bases with no gene match: 5. Per germline, CDR1 SGHTS and CDR2 YDEGEE. The CDR3 is CASSVGQSTGELFF. For the CDR3, the DNA is TGTGCCAGCAGTGTGGGACAGAGCACCGGGGAGCTGTTTTTT.

The chain links TRBV7-9 to TRBJ2-7; 15 positions agree with TRBD2. The CDR3 consists of 17 residues. With V trimmed by 4 bases and J by 4 bases, 8 bases remained unmatched. Germline CDR1 SEHNR, CDR2 FQNEAQ (reference sequence). The DNA of the CDR3 is TGTGCCAGCAGCTCCCGGACTAGCGGGAGGGCCGGGTACGAGCAGTACTTC. As protein: CASSSRTSGRAGYEQYF.

This chain joins TRBV6-1 and TRBJ2-4; 7 nucleotides align to TRBD1. V was clipped by 4 bases and J by 6 bases; unmatched bases: 6. From germline, CDR1 is MNHNS and CDR2 SASEGT. The CDR3 is 14 residues long. The DNA of the CDR3 is TGTGCCAGCAGTGTGCAGGGGGAACGAAACATTCAGTACTTC. Translating it yields CASSVQGERNIQYF.

This clonotype was seen a few times. This sequence joins TRBV20-1 and TRBJ1-5, with a weak D call TRBD1 (5 bases). CDR3 length: 16 residues. Germline V gene lookup returns CDR1 DFQATT and CDR2 SNEGSKA (reference sequence). The germline V and J ends were trimmed by 0 bases and 0 bases, with 12 bases remaining between them. CDR3 in DNA: TGCAGTGCTAGAGATTACAGGACACATAGCAATCAGCCCCAGCATTTT. This sequence encodes CSARDYRTHSNQPQHF.

This clonotype has only a few counts. J is TRBJ1-3 and V is TRBV28; tentatively, D is TRBD1 (5 bases). Deletions cut 5 bases from V and 0 bases from J, with 20 bases between. Germline CDR1 is MDHEN and CDR2 is SYDVKM. The CDR3 extends over 18 amino acids. The CDR3 coding sequence is TGTGCCAGCAGTGGCCCGTCACCGGGACCGAGCTCTGGAAACACCATATATTTT. Translated: CASSGPSPGPSSGNTIYF.

This clonotype was counted a few times. The rearrangement uses TRBV12-3 or TRBV12-4 and TRBJ1-1, with 7 bases fitting TRBD1. CDR3 length: 14 residues. V was clipped by 3 bases and J by 5 bases; unmatched bases: 6. The CDR3 loop reads CASSFQGVRTEAFF. CDR3 DNA: TGTGCCAGCAGTTTTCAGGGGGTGAGGACTGAAGCTTTCTTT.

The chain joins TRBV6-5 to TRBJ1-1; no reliable D call. From germline, CDR1 is MNHEY and CDR2 SVGAGI. The CDR3 totals 13 residues. Trimming pared 8 bases from V and 0 bases from J, leaving 10 bases between. CDR3 sequence: CASVGLMNTEAFF. CDR3 in DNA: TGTGCCAGCGTAGGCTTGATGAACACTGAAGCTTTCTTT.

There are a few counts of this clonotype. The chain combines TRBV18 with TRBJ2-1; D is undetermined. Germline CDR1 KGHSH, CDR2 LQKENI. This CDR3 comprises 14 residues. Trimming took 6 bases from V and 5 from J, leaving 14 bases between them. DNA of the CDR3: TGTGCCAGCTCGACATATAACAGAGACAATGAGCAGTTCTTC. Translated, it gives CASSTYNRDNEQFF.

This clonotype was counted many times. In DNA, the CDR3 is TGTGCCAGTTCGGGACAGGGAGTCACTGAAGCTTTCTTT. This codes for CASSGQGVTEAFF. The chain recombines TRBV2 with TRBJ1-1, with TRBD1 identical over 9 bases. Germline assignment: CDR1 SNHLY and CDR2 FYNNEI. The CDR3 runs 13 residues. Trimming at V came to 9 bases and at J to 4 bases, leaving 6 bases not matched to a gene.

This clonotype came up a few times. V gene TRBV6-5 combines with J gene TRBJ2-3, with 8 bases matching TRBD2. The germline gives CDR1 MNHEY, CDR2 SVGAGI. Trimming took 0 bases from V and 2 from J; bases not matched to a gene: 4. The CDR3 spans 16 residues. The CDR3 region has the DNA TGTGCCAGCAGTTACTCGGCTAGCGGGCTCACAGATACGCAGTATTTT. Protein: CASSYSASGLTDTQYF.